The clone carrying this T cell receptor beta chain was found once. In the study's own analysis: Using reference gene primer amplification, nucleated cell counts were estimated. Data came from immunoSEQ multiplex PCR; TCRdb stores just in-frame clones and leaves some out. The V and J calls and clone size are taken from that table; D and trimming were inferred from the DNA. Among tens of thousands of clones listed, roughly 80% were seen once. This record belongs to a study of blood T cell repertoires in COVID-19. Study-wide background: The United States, Italy and Spain provided the acute and convalescent COVID-19 samples.

The germline V gene encodes CDR1 SGHRS and CDR2 YFSETQ. This CDR3 region has 14 residues. V shed 4 bases and J 6 bases; nucleotides not matched to a gene: 9. Sequences were obtained from peripheral blood. The clonotype was recovered from a woman of 80 years or more with active or convalescent COVID-19. The rearrangement uses TRBV5-1 and TRBJ2-7; 8 bases align to TRBD1. The CDR3 coding sequence is TGCGCCAGCAGCGCGATCGGGACAGGCAGCGAGCAGTACTTC. Amino acid sequence: CASSAIGTGSEQYF.